Sequencing of this TCR beta chain was carried out in a study of naive and memory T cell subsets. Overall study results and limits: Between naive and memory subsets, TCR abundance power law exponents differed. Gini index rose across naive, CM, EM and EMRA in CD4 and CD8.

An equimolar mix of two oligonucleotides served as the beta constant-region primer for TRBC1 and TRBC2. Ligated cDNA was amplified by four rounds of PCR with nested alpha and beta constant-region primers and SP2. TCRdb independently ran MiXCR on the UMI-ligation and nested PCR reads; one entry per CDR3 protein. The sample has over 25,000 distinct CDR3 sequences, about 10% seen once. The CDR3 runs to 11 residues. V was cut by 8 bases and J by 6 bases, with 11 bases left in between. Germline CDR1 MNHEY, CDR2 SVGEGT. Notes on this clonotype: Its specificity is not known.

Cells stained for CD3, CD4, CD8, CD45RA and CD27 were sorted into four subsets. Sequencing input: effector memory CD4+ T cells from blood. Subset indicated: effector memory, CD45RA- CD27-. This clonotype was sampled from a human donor in good health. The chain links TRBV6-2 or TRBV6-3 to TRBJ2-7, with D tentatively TRBD2 (6 bases). CDR3 loop: CASGSGVEQYF. CDR3 DNA: TGTGCCAGCGGGTCGGGGGTCGAGCAGTACTTC.